This T cell receptor (beta chain) was documented in a study of cytomegalovirus exposure and HLA in healthy donors. The table came from immunoSEQ multiplex PCR; TCRdb's copy has only in-frame clones and leaves some out. The sample holds 100,000 to 150,000 clones, approximately 95% seen once. Germline V gene sequence: CDR1 SGHAT, CDR2 FQNNGV. The CDR3 is 13 amino acids. The germline V and J ends were trimmed by 0 bases and 11 bases, with 12 bases remaining between them. Donors came from a validation cohort of 95 to 150 subjects, distinct from the first 666-subject cohort. The chain employs TRBV11-2 and TRBJ2-3, with D unclear. This receptor was obtained from a man aged 18 to 29 in good health and CMV-seronegative. Sequencing input: PBMCs. CDR3 nucleotides: TGTGCCAGCAGCTTAGATCGCCCACAAAGGCAGTATTTT. It translates to CASSLDRPQRQYF.